The rows below give T cell receptor beta chains drawn from one sample of a study of CD8+CD57+ T cells in acquired aplastic anemia. TCRdb reprocessed the reads with MiXCR, giving one entry per CDR3 protein. The sample carries about 80,000 distinct CDR3 sequences, over 35% recorded once. Sequencing was carried out using sorted CD4+, CD8+, or CD8+CD57+ T cells (not recorded which) from PBMCs. The receptor source for this set is a human donor in good health, serving as a control. Both conserved end residues are part of each CDR3. Each record gives: CDR3 length, clone size, D gene, V gene, J gene, CDR3 DNA, CDR3 protein. A D gene is named only where the DNA matches it firmly. Clone size, where shown, is once, few, many, or a class for clones that have expanded.

14	many	NA	TRBV6-1	TRBJ2-7	TGTGCCAGCAGTGAAAAGGGGCGGACCTACGAGCAGTACTTC	CASSEKGRTYEQYF
15	NA	TRBD2	TRBV20-1	TRBJ2-7	TGCAGCCCAGGGACTAGCGGGAGGGCCCCCATCGAGCAGTACTTC	CSPGTSGRAPIEQYF
14	few	TRBD2	TRBV29-1	TRBJ2-7	TGCAGCGTTGTAAGGACTAGCGGTTCCTACGAGCAGTACTTC	CSVVRTSGSYEQYF
13	few	NA	TRBV29-1	TRBJ2-7	TGCAGCGTTGGGCTGAGGATGTCCTACGAGCAGTACTTC	CSVGLRMSYEQYF
12	NA	NA	TRBV10-1	TRBJ2-2	TGCGCCAGCGGGAGTGACACCGGGGAGCTGTTTTTT	CASGSDTGELFF
14	many	NA	TRBV11-2	TRBJ2-5	TGTGCCAGCAGCTTTATTGGGTCAGGAGAGACCCAGTACTTC	CASSFIGSGETQYF
15	NA	TRBD2	TRBV11-3	TRBJ2-7	TGTGCCAGCAGCTTAACTAGCGGGCTCTCCTACGAGCAGTACTTC	CASSLTSGLSYEQYF
13	many	NA	TRBV5-8	TRBJ1-2	TGTGCCAGCAGTCGGGGGTCAGGATATGGCTACACCTTC	CASSRGSGYGYTF
15	NA	NA	TRBV28	TRBJ1-3	TGTGCCAGCAGTTTTTTGGGGGACTCTGGAAACACCATATATTTT	CASSFLGDSGNTIYF
16	many	NA	TRBV4-2	TRBJ2-3	TGTGCCAGCAGCCAAGATGGAGCATTGGGCACAGATACGCAGTATTTT	CASSQDGALGTDTQYF
19	few	NA	TRBV3-1	TRBJ1-2	TGTGCCAGCAGCCAAGATCCCACCCGGAGCCCAAGGTTGAACTATGGCTACACCTTC	CASSQDPTRSPRLNYGYTF
15	many	NA	TRBV11-1	TRBJ2-3	TGTGCCAGCAGCTTAGCGAAGGGTAACACAGATACGCAGTATTTT	CASSLAKGNTDTQYF
13	once	NA	TRBV12-3/TRBV12-4	TRBJ1-1	TGTGCCAGCAGACTACCGCTGAACACTGAAGCTTTCTTT	CASRLPLNTEAFF
15	few	TRBD1	TRBV5-5	TRBJ2-5	TGTGCCAGCAGCATCACTGACAGGGTCCAAGAGACCCAGTACTTC	CASSITDRVQETQYF
11	NA	NA	TRBV2	TRBJ1-6	TGTGCCAGTACAGGGTTGGGGCCCCTCCACTTT	CASTGLGPLHF
12	NA	NA	TRBV29-1	TRBJ2-7	TGCAGCGTTCAAGTATCCGGTTACGAGCAGTACTTC	CSVQVSGYEQYF
14	NA	TRBD1	TRBV6-1	TRBJ1-2	TGTGCCAGCAGTGAACCAGGGGGTTACTATGGCTACACCTTC	CASSEPGGYYGYTF
14	many	TRBD1	TRBV28	TRBJ1-6	TGTGCCAGCAGTTACAGGGGGTCGAAATCACCCCTCCACTTT	CASSYRGSKSPLHF
17	many	NA	TRBV10-2	TRBJ1-1	TGCGCCAGCAGTGAGTCGATCAGGGGACCTTTGAACACTGAAGCTTTCTTT	CASSESIRGPLNTEAFF
16	NA	TRBD1	TRBV12-3/TRBV12-4	TRBJ2-5	TGTGCCAGCAGTCCATGGACAGGGGTAAACCAAGAGACCCAGTACTTC	CASSPWTGVNQETQYF
14	NA	NA	TRBV7-9	TRBJ1-1	TGTGCCAGCAGCTTAGAGATGGTGAACACTGAAGCTTTCTTT	CASSLEMVNTEAFF
15	NA	TRBD2	TRBV25-1	TRBJ2-3	TGTGCCAGTAGCCCTCTAGCGGGAGCGGGTGATACGCAGTATTTT	CASSPLAGAGDTQYF
12	NA	NA	TRBV25-1	TRBJ2-3	TGTGCCAGCGGCCTGGGGGCAGATACGCAGTATTTT	CASGLGADTQYF
15	many	TRBD1	TRBV7-9	TRBJ1-1	TGTGCCAGCAGCCTTGCAGGGGGAGAGAACACTGAAGCTTTCTTT	CASSLAGGENTEAFF
15	few	NA	TRBV15	TRBJ1-2	TGTGCCACCAGCACCGACAGACTCCAAGGTCGTGGCTACACCTTC	CATSTDRLQGRGYTF
13	NA	NA	TRBV10-1	TRBJ2-1	TGCGCCAGCAGTGAGTTGTCGGAGGGGGAGCAGTTCTTC	CASSELSEGEQFF
14	many	NA	TRBV19	TRBJ1-2	TGTGCCAGTACCTCCAGGCTCTATGAGTATGGCTACACCTTC	CASTSRLYEYGYTF